Following are 3 T cell receptor beta chains from one sample sequenced in a study of blood T cell repertoires in COVID-19. The protocol was immunoSEQ multiplex PCR, while the TCRdb copy is restricted to in-frame clones and leaves out a portion. Among some 370,000 clones listed, around 90% were seen once. Sequenced: peripheral blood. The receptors come from a man aged 35-49 years with acute or convalescent COVID-19.

The CDR3: CASSPEQISNQPQHF. CDR3 DNA: TGTGCCAGCAGCCCGGAACAGATTAGCAATCAGCCCCAGCATTTT. J is TRBJ1-5 and V is TRBV2; D is unclear. The CDR3 length is 15 residues. Germline values: CDR1 SNHLY, CDR2 FYNNEI. Between the trimmed V and J ends, which lost 6 bases and 0 bases, there was a span of 12 bases.

The chain links TRBV27 to TRBJ2-7, with D unclear. The CDR3 totals 12 residues. The V end lost 2 bases, the J end lost 4 bases, and 6 bases lay between the germline ends. The germline CDR1 and CDR2 sequences are MNHEY and SMNVEV (reference sequence). The CDR3 sequence is CASSLTGYEQYF. DNA of the CDR3: TGTGCCAGCAGTTTAACCGGGTACGAGCAGTACTTC.

The chain uses TRBV7-9 and TRBJ2-7; TRBD1 is a possible D gene (6 bases). Germline loops: CDR1 SEHNR, CDR2 FQNEAQ (reference sequence). Trimming removed 0 bases from V and 5 bases from J, with 17 bases in between. This CDR3 spans 16 amino acids. CDR3 residues: CASSLAWTATNHEQYF. The DNA for the CDR3 is TGTGCCAGCAGCTTAGCGTGGACAGCCACCAACCACGAGCAGTACTTC.